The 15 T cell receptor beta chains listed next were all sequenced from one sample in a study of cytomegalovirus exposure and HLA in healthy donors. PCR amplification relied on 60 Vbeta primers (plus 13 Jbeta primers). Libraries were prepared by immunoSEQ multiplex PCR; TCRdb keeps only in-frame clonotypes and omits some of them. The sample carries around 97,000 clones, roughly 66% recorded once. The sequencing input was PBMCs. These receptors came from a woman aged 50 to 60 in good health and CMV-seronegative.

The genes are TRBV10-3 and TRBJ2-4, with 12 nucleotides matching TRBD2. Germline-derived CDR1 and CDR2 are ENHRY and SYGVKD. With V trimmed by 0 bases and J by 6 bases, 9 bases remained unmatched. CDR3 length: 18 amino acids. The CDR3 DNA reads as TGTGCCATCAGTGAGTCTTCGCCTAGCGGGGGGGGGAGAAACATTCAGTACTTC. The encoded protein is CAISESSPSGGGRNIQYF.

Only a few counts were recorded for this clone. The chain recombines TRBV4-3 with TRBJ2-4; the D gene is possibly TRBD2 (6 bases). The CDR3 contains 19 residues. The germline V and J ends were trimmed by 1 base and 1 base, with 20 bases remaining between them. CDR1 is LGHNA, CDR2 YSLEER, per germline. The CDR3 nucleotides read TGCGCCAGCAGCCAAGGTGCTTACCGGGTCAGCGGGGCCAAAAACATTCAGTACTTC. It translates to CASSQGAYRVSGAKNIQYF.

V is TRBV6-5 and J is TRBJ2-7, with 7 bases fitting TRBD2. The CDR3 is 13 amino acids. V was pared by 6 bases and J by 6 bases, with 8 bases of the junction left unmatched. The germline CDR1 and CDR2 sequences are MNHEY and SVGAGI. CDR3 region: CASRERGNAEQYF. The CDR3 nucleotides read TGTGCCAGCAGGGAGCGGGGCAACGCCGAGCAGTACTTC.

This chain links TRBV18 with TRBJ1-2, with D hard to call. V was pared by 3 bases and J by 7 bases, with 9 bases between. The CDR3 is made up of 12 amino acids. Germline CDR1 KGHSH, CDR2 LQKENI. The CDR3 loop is CASSPKRLGYTF. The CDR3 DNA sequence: TGTGCCAGCTCACCCAAAAGACTTGGCTACACCTTC.

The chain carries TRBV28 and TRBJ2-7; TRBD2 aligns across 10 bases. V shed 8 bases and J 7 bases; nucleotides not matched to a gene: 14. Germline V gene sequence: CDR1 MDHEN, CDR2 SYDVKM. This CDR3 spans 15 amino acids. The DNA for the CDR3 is TGTGCCAGCTCGACGCCCGGACTAGCGGTTTTGGAGCAGTACTTC. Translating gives CASSTPGLAVLEQYF.

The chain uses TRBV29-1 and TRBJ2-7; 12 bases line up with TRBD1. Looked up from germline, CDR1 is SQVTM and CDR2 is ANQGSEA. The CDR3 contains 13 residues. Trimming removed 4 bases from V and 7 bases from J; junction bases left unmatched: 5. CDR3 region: CSVAGQGASEQYF. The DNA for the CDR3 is TGCAGCGTTGCGGGACAGGGGGCCAGTGAGCAGTACTTC.

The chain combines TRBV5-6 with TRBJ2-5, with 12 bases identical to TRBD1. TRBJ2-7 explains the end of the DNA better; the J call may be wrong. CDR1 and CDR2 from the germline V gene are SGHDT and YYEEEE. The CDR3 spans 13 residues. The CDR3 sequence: CASSRDRGREQYF. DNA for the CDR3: TGTGCCAGCAGCCGGGACAGGGGGCGCGAGCAGTACTTC.

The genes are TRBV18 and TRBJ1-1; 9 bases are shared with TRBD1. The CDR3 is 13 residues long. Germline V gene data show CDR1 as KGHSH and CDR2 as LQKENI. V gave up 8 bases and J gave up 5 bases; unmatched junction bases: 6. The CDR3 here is CASTEQGATEAFF. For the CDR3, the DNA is TGTGCCAGCACTGAACAGGGGGCTACTGAAGCTTTCTTT. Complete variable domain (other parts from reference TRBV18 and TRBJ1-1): NAGVMQNPRHLVRRRGQEARLRCSPMKGHSHVYWYRQLPEEGLKFMVYLQKENIIDESGMPKERFSAEFPKEGPSILRIQQVVRGDSAAYFCASTEQGATEAFFGQGTRLTVV.

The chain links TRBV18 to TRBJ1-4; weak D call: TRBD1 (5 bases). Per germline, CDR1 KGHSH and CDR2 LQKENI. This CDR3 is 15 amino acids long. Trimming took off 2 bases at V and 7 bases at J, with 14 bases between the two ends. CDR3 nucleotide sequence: TGTGCCAGCTCACCAGACCTAAGGGGCCTTGAAAAACTGTTTTTT. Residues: CASSPDLRGLEKLFF.

The CDR3 region is CASSSQVNEKLFF. The CDR3, as DNA: TGTGCCAGCAGCTCCCAGGTTAATGAAAAACTGTTTTTT. The chain couples TRBV11-2 to TRBJ1-4; D uncertain. CDR1 is SGHAT and CDR2 is FQNNGV in the germline V gene. The CDR3 covers 13 residues. Trimming stripped 4 bases from V and 4 bases from J, with 7 bases between. The complete variable domain, with remaining parts taken from reference TRBV11-2 and TRBJ1-4, reads EAGVAQSPRYKIIEKRQSVAFWCNPISGHATLYWYQQILGQGPKLLIQFQNNGVVDDSQLPKDRFSAERLKGVDSTLKIQPAKLEDSAVYLCASSSQVNEKLFFGSGTQLSVL.

In DNA, the CDR3 is TGTGCCAGCAGTTACTCCGGAGAGAGAGAGCAGTTCTTC. Translated, it gives CASSYSGEREQFF. This sequence joins TRBV6-5 and TRBJ2-1; D is unresolved. This CDR3 is built from 13 residues. Germline CDR1 and CDR2: MNHEY and SVGAGI. Trimming cost V 0 bases and J 10 bases, with 10 bases left between them.

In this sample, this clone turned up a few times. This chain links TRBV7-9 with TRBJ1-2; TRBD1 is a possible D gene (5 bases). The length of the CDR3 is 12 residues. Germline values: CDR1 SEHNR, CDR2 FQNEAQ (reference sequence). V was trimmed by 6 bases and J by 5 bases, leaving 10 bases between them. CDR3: CASSNGGYGYTF. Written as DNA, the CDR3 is TGTGCCAGCAGTAATGGGGGGTATGGCTACACCTTC.

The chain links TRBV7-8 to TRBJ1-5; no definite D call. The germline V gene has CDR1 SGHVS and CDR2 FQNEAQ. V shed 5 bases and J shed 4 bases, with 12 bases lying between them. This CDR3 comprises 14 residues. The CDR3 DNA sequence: TGTGCCAGCAGCCCCGCGCTAGAAAATCAGCCCCAGCATTTT. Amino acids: CASSPALENQPQHF.

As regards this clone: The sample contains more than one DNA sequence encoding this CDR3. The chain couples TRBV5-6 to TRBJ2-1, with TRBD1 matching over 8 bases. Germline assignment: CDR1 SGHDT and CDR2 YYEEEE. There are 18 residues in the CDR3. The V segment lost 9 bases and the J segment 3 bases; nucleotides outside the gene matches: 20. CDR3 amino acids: CATLVPGTGEQGYNEQFF. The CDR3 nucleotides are TGTGCCACCTTAGTTCCCGGGACAGGAGAGCAAGGCTACAATGAGCAGTTCTTC.

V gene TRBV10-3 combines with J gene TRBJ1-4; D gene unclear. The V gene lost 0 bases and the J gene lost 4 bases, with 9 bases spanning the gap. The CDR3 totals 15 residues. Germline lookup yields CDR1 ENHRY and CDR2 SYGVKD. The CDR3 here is CAISESTGGNEKLFF. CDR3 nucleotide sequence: TGTGCCATCAGTGAGTCGACGGGAGGTAATGAAAAACTGTTTTTT.